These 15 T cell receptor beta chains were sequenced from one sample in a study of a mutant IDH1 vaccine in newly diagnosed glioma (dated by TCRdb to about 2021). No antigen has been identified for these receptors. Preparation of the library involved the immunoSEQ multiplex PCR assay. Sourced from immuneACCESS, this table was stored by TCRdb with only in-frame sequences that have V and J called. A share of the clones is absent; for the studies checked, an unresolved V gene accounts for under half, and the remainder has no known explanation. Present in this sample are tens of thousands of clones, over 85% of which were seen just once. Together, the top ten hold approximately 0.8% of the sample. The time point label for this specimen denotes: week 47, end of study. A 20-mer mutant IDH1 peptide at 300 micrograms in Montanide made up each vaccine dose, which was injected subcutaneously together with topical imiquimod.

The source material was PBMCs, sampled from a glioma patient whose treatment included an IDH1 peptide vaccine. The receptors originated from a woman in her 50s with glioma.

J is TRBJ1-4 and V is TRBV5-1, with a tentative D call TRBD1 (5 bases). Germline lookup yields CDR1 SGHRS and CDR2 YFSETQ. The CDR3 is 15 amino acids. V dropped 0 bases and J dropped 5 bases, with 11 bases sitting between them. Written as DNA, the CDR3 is TGCGCCAGCAGCTTGGAGGGGCGCGCCAATGAAAAACTGTTTTTT. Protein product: CASSLEGRANEKLFF.

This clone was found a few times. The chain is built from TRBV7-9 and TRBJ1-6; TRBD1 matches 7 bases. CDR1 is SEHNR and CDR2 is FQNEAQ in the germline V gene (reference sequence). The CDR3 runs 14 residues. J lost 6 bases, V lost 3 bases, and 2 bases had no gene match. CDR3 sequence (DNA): TGTGCCAGCAGCTTGGACAGGACTAATTCACCCCTCCACTTT. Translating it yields CASSLDRTNSPLHF.

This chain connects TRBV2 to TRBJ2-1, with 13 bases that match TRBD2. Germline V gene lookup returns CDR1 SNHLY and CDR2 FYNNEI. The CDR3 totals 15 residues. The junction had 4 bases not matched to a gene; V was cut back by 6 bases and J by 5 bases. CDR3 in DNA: TGTGCCAGCAGGGTGGGACTAGCGGGAAACAATGAGCAGTTCTTC. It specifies CASRVGLAGNNEQFF.

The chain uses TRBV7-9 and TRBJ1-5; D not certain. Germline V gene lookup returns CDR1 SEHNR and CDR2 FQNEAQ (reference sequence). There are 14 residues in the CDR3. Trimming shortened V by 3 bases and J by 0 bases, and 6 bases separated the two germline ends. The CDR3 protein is CASSFEHSNQPQHF. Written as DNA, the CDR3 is TGTGCCAGCAGCTTTGAACATAGCAATCAGCCCCAGCATTTT. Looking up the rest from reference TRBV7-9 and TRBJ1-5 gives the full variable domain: DTGVSQNPRHKITKRGQNVTFRCDPISEHNRLYWYRQTLGQGPEFLTYFQNEAQLEKSRLLSDRFSAERPKGSFSTLEIQRTEQGDSAMYLCASSFEHSNQPQHFGDGTRLSIL.

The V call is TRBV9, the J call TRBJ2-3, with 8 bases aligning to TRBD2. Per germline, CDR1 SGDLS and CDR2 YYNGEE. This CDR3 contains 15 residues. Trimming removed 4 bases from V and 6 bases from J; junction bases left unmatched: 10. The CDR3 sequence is CASSSAGVGGDTQYF. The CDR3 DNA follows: TGTGCCAGCAGCTCAGCGGGAGTAGGGGGGGATACGCAGTATTTT. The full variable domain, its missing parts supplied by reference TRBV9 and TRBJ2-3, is DSGVTQTPKHLITATGQRVTLRCSPRSGDLSVYWYQQSLDQGLQFLIQYYNGEERAKGNILERFSAQQFPDLHSELNLSSLELGDSALYFCASSSAGVGGDTQYFGPGTRLTVL.

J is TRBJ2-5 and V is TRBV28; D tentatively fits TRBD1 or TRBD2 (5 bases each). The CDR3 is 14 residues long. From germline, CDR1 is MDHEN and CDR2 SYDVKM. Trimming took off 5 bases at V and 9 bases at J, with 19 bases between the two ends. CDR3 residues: CASSPSGTKRSQYF. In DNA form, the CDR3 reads TGTGCCAGCAGTCCTTCCGGGACCAAGAGGTCCCAGTACTTC.

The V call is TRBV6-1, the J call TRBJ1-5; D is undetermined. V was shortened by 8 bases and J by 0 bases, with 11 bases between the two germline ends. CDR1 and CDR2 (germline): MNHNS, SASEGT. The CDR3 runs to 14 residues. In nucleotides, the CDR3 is TGTGCCAGCTCGGACCAGTATAGCAATCAGCCCCAGCATTTT. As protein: CASSDQYSNQPQHF.

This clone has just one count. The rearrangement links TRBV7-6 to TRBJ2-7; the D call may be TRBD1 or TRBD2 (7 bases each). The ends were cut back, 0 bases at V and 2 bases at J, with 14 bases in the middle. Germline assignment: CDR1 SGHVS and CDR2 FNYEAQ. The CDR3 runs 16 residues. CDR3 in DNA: TGTGCCAGCAGCTTAGCGGGAGGGCAGGGGGCCTACGAGCAGTACTTC. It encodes CASSLAGGQGAYEQYF.

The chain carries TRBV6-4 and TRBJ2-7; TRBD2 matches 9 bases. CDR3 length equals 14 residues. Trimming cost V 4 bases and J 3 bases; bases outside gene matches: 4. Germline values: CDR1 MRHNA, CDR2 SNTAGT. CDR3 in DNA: TGTGCCAGCAGTGTAGCGGGAGTAGGCTACGAGCAGTACTTC. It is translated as CASSVAGVGYEQYF.

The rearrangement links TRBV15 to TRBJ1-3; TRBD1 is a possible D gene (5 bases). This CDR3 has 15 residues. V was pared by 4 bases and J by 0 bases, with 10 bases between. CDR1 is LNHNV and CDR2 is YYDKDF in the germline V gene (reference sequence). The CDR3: CATSMDIRSGNTIYF. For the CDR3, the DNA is TGTGCCACCAGCATGGACATTCGCTCTGGAAACACCATATATTTT.

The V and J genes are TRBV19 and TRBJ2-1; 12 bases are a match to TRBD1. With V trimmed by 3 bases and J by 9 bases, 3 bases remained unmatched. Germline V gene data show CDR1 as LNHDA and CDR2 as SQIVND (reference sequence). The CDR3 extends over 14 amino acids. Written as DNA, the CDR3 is TGTGCCAGTAGTATCGGGACAGGGGGCAGTGAGCAGTTCTTC. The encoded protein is CASSIGTGGSEQFF.

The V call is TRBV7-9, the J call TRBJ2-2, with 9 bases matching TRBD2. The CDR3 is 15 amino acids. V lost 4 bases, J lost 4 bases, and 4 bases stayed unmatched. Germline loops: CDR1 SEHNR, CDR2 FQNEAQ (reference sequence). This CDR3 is CASSSPGLATGELFF. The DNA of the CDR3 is TGTGCCAGCAGCTCGCCGGGACTAGCCACCGGGGAGCTGTTTTTT.

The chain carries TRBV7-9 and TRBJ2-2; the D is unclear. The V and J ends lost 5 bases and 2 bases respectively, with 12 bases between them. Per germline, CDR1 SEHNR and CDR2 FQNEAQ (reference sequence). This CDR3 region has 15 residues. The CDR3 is CASSLALANTGELFF. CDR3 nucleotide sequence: TGTGCCAGCAGCCTGGCCCTGGCCAACACCGGGGAGCTGTTTTTT.

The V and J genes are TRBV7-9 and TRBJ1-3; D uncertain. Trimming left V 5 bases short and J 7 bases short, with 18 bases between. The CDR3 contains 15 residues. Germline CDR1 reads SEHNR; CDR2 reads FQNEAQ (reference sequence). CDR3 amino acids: CASSHGPAPWNTIYF. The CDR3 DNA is TGTGCCAGCAGCCACGGCCCCGCTCCATGGAACACCATATATTTT.

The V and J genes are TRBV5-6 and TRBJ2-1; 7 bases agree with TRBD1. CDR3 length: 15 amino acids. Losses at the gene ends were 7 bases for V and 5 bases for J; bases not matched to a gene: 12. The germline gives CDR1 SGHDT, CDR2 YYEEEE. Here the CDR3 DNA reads TGTGCCAGCTTCCGACAGGGTGTTTCCGACAATGAGCAGTTCTTC. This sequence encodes CASFRQGVSDNEQFF. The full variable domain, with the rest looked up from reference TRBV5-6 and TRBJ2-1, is DAGVTQSPTHLIKTRGQQVTLRCSPKSGHDTVSWYQQALGQGPQFIFQYYEEEERQRGNFPDRFSGHQFPNYSSELNVNALLLGDSALYLCASFRQGVSDNEQFFGPGTRLTVL.